What follows are 8 T cell receptor beta chains derived from one specimen sequenced in a study of control samples from healthy donors and cancer patients. Profiled with immunoSEQ multiplex PCR; TCRdb holds only in-frame clones, not every one. Seen here are over 90,000 clones, around 92% observed once, and the top ten hold roughly 2.5%. The material sequenced was blood. The receptors were sampled from a young woman in good health.

CDR3 sequence: CASSRDIDSGNTIYF. CDR3 DNA sequence: TGTGCCAGCTCAAGGGACATCGACTCTGGAAACACCATATATTTT. V usage is TRBV18 and J usage is TRBJ1-3, with D possibly being TRBD1 (6 bases). V was clipped by 5 bases and J by 0 bases, with 11 bases between them. The CDR3 covers 15 residues. Germline V CDR1 and CDR2: KGHSH, LQKENI.

The chain joins TRBV3-1 (or the pseudogene TRBV3-2) to TRBJ2-1; 8 nucleotides match TRBD2. This CDR3 comprises 15 residues. V lost 4 bases to trimming and J lost 7 bases; unmatched junction nucleotides: 9. In germline, CDR1 is LGHDT, CDR2 YNNKEL (reference sequence). CDR3 protein: CASSRRGAPFNEQFF. CDR3 nucleotide sequence: TGTGCCAGCAGCCGGCGGGGGGCCCCCTTTAATGAGCAGTTCTTC.

The CDR3 DNA sequence: TGTGCCAGCACCGTGGGCTACACTGAAGCTTTCTTT. It is translated as CASTVGYTEAFF. The rearrangement uses TRBV6-5 and TRBJ1-1; D not certain. The ends were cut back, 7 bases at V and 3 bases at J, with 9 bases in the middle. The CDR3 length is 12 residues. Germline V CDR1 and CDR2: MNHEY, SVGAGI.

This clone has only a few counts. The rearrangement uses TRBV6-5 and TRBJ1-6; possible D gene TRBD1, 6 bases. The CDR3 runs to 15 residues. Germline V gives CDR1 MNHEY, CDR2 SVGAGI. The V end was cut by 6 bases, the J end by 4 bases, with 13 bases between. The CDR3 sequence: CASRSQGTYNSPLHF. CDR3 coding DNA: TGTGCCAGCAGATCACAGGGTACATATAATTCACCCCTCCACTTT.

This rearrangement joins TRBV6-5 to TRBJ1-4; D gene ambiguous. Germline V gene data show CDR1 as MNHEY and CDR2 as SVGAGI. Deletions cut 2 bases from V and 0 bases from J, with 10 bases between. This CDR3 contains 16 residues. DNA of the CDR3: TGTGCCAGCAGTTACCGAGACTCGACAACTAATGAAAAACTGTTTTTT. Translated: CASSYRDSTTNEKLFF.

The V gene is TRBV4-2, the J gene TRBJ2-1; D not resolved. This CDR3 region has 15 residues. Between the trimmed V and J ends, which lost 1 base and 0 bases, there was a span of 7 bases. Per the germline V gene, CDR1 is LGHNA and CDR2 is YNFKEQ. CDR3 nucleotide sequence: TGTGCCAGCAGCCAAGTGCCGAGCTCCTACAATGAGCAGTTCTTC. Residues: CASSQVPSSYNEQFF.

The chain combines TRBV15 with TRBJ2-7; 10 bases agree with TRBD2. The CDR3 is made up of 17 amino acids. Per germline, CDR1 LNHNV and CDR2 YYDKDF (reference sequence). V shed 2 bases, J shed 3 bases, and the junction held 10 bases outside the gene matches. Here the CDR3 DNA reads TGTGCCACCAGCAGATCAGCGGGAGGGAAGGTGGTCTACGAGCAGTACTTC. Its protein product is CATSRSAGGKVVYEQYF.

This clone was seen only a few times. The chain uses TRBV19 and TRBJ1-5, with D perhaps TRBD1 (5 bases). CDR3 length: 14 amino acids. Germline assignment: CDR1 LNHDA and CDR2 SQIVND (reference sequence). Trimming took off 4 bases at V and 4 bases at J, with 11 bases between the two ends. The CDR3 nucleotides are TGTGCCAGTAGTAAAAGACAGATAAATCAGCCCCAGCATTTT. This sequence encodes CASSKRQINQPQHF.